The 32 T cell receptor beta chains below all came from one sample that was sequenced in a study of blood T cell repertoires in COVID-19. Method: immunoSEQ multiplex PCR; TCRdb's copy keeps in-frame clones and lacks some. The data show 150,000 to 200,000 clones, with approximately 80% seen just once and approximately 5.1% held by the top ten. The sequenced material came from PBMCs or T cells enriched from blood (not recorded which). Receptor source: a man between 70 and 80 years old who had been exposed to COVID-19.

The gene calls are TRBV28 and TRBJ2-7, with TRBD2 as a possible D gene (6 bases). This CDR3 is built from 14 residues. Germline V CDR1 and CDR2: MDHEN, SYDVKM. With 5 bases removed from V and 0 bases from J, the gap between germline ends came to 11 bases. The CDR3 loop reads CASSPGTFSYEQYF. DNA for the CDR3: TGTGCCAGCAGTCCCGGGACTTTCTCCTACGAGCAGTACTTC.

The J gene is TRBJ2-1, the V gene TRBV14; 9 bases are a match to TRBD1. With V trimmed by 0 bases and J by 4 bases, 1 base remained unmatched. The CDR3 is 15 residues long. Looked up from germline, CDR1 is SGHDN and CDR2 is FVKESK. This CDR3 reads CASSQEDRGYNEQFF. The CDR3 bases are TGTGCCAGCAGCCAAGAGGACAGGGGATACAATGAGCAGTTCTTC.

The V call is TRBV24-1, the J call TRBJ2-7, with D maybe TRBD1 (6 bases). CDR3 length equals 13 residues. Trimming took off 4 bases at V and 4 bases at J, with 10 bases between the two ends. Looked up from germline, CDR1 is KGHDR and CDR2 is SFDVKD. Written as DNA, the CDR3 is TGTGCCACCAGTGAAACAGGGAAGTACGAGCAGTACTTC. This encodes CATSETGKYEQYF.

The chain combines TRBV12-5 with TRBJ1-5, with 7 bases that match TRBD1. V lost 5 bases to trimming and J lost 9 bases; unmatched junction nucleotides: 7. The CDR3 loop spans 13 amino acids. The germline V gene has CDR1 LGHNT and CDR2 FRNRAP. The CDR3 loop is CASGDRASGPQHF. DNA for the CDR3: TGTGCTAGTGGTGACAGGGCCTCAGGGCCCCAGCATTTT.

A few counts support this clone. The gene calls are TRBV5-4 and TRBJ1-2; possibly TRBD1 for D (6 bases). Germline CDR1 and CDR2: SGHNT and YYREEE (reference sequence). The CDR3 length is 16 residues. V dropped 4 bases and J dropped 4 bases, with 20 bases sitting between them. CDR3 sequence reads: CASSPGPQGPSYGYTF. The DNA of the CDR3 is TGTGCCAGCAGCCCCGGCCCACAGGGCCCATCCTATGGCTACACCTTC.

The chain couples TRBV5-5 to TRBJ1-2; TRBD1 matches at 7 bases. CDR3 size: 15 residues. Germline V gives CDR1 SGHKS, CDR2 YYEKEE (reference sequence). J was trimmed by 8 bases and V by 1 base; bases with no gene match: 11. For the CDR3, the DNA is TGTGCCAGCAGCTTGAATGGCAGGGGGTTGGAGGGCTACACCTTC. Translated: CASSLNGRGLEGYTF.

The chain couples TRBV10-1 to TRBJ2-7; perhaps TRBD2 as D (6 bases). Germline CDR1 is WNHNN and CDR2 is SYGVQD (reference sequence). CDR3 length: 12 residues. Trimming pared 11 bases from V and 3 bases from J, leaving 14 bases between. The CDR3 loop is CALWTKIYEQYF. CDR3 nucleotides: TGCGCCTTGTGGACTAAAATCTACGAGCAGTACTTC.

This chain joins TRBV19 and TRBJ1-6; D call uncertain. CDR1 is LNHDA and CDR2 is SQIVND in the germline V gene (reference sequence). This CDR3 comprises 13 residues. Trimming left V 6 bases short and J 5 bases short, with 8 bases between. This CDR3 reads CASRAPNNSPLHF. As DNA, the CDR3 is TGTGCCAGTAGGGCCCCCAATAATTCACCCCTCCACTTT.

The J gene is TRBJ1-6, the V gene TRBV6-5, with TRBD1 matching over 8 bases. V gave up 2 bases and J gave up 10 bases; unmatched junction bases: 4. This CDR3 contains 14 residues. Per the germline V gene, CDR1 is MNHEY and CDR2 is SVGAGI. The CDR3 DNA is TGTGCCAGCAGTTACGGGACAGGCTTGTCACCCCTCCACTTT. Protein sequence: CASSYGTGLSPLHF.

The chain is built from TRBV6-4 and TRBJ1-1, with D unclear. Trimming shortened V by 2 bases and J by 1 base, and 5 bases separated the two germline ends. Looked up from germline, CDR1 is MRHNA and CDR2 is SNTAGT. This CDR3 has 13 residues. CDR3 amino acids: CASSDRQNTEAFF. In nucleotides, the CDR3 is TGTGCCAGCAGTGACAGACAGAACACTGAAGCTTTCTTT.

The chain has TRBV7-2 and TRBJ2-7; 8 bases line up with TRBD1. The CDR3 totals 15 residues. V shed 4 bases and J 0 bases; nucleotides not matched to a gene: 5. Per germline, CDR1 SGHTA and CDR2 FQGNSA. This chain's CDR3 is CASSSTGGSSYEQYF. The CDR3 DNA follows: TGTGCCAGCAGCTCTACAGGGGGGAGCTCCTACGAGCAGTACTTC.

The genes are TRBV5-6 and TRBJ1-4; 8 bases match TRBD1. J was trimmed by 6 bases and V by 2 bases; bases with no gene match: 12. The CDR3 runs 17 residues. Per germline, CDR1 SGHDT and CDR2 YYEEEE. DNA for the CDR3: TGTGCCAGCAGCTTACGGCAGGGGGCTCGGGTTGATGAAAAACTGTTTTTT. Translation gives CASSLRQGARVDEKLFF.

The rearrangement uses TRBV7-6 and TRBJ2-3; a weak D match, TRBD2 (6 bases). Per the germline V gene, CDR1 is SGHVS and CDR2 is FNYEAQ. Trimming stripped 3 bases from V and 6 bases from J, with 25 bases between. CDR3 size: 18 residues. The CDR3 DNA is TGTGCCAGCAGCTTGCCGGGGACTTGGTCCAGCGCGGGGGATACGCAGTATTTT. Its protein is CASSLPGTWSSAGDTQYF.

V and J are TRBV6-5 and TRBJ2-7; 10 bases line up with TRBD2. CDR1 is MNHEY and CDR2 is SVGAGI in the germline V gene. The length of the CDR3 is 15 residues. Trimming cost V 6 bases and J 2 bases; bases outside gene matches: 7. CDR3 bases: TGTGCCAGCAGCCGCCCTAGCGGGGGCGCCTACGAGCAGTACTTC. It specifies CASSRPSGGAYEQYF.

V is TRBV3-1 (or the pseudogene TRBV3-2) and J is TRBJ2-7; D unresolved. The CDR3 spans 12 residues. CDR1 and CDR2 from the germline V gene are LGHDT and YNNKEL (reference sequence). V lost 2 bases and J 1 base, leaving 3 bases between the germline ends. The CDR3 is CASSQTSYEQYF. The CDR3, as DNA: TGTGCCAGCAGCCAAACATCCTACGAGCAGTACTTC.

V and J are TRBV5-1 and TRBJ2-2; TRBD1 is a possible D gene (6 bases). CDR1 is SGHRS, CDR2 YFSETQ, per germline. Trimming removed 4 bases at V and 4 bases at J, with 17 bases between. The CDR3 has 16 amino acids. The CDR3 reads CASSNSQGSGTGELFF. DNA of the CDR3: TGCGCCAGCAGCAACTCACAGGGTTCGGGCACCGGGGAGCTGTTTTTT. The full variable domain, rest sourced from reference TRBV5-1 and TRBJ2-2, is KAGVTQTPRYLIKTRGQQVTLSCSPISGHRSVSWYQQTPGQGLQFLFEYFSETQRNKGNFPGRFSGRQFSNSRSEMNVSTLELGDSALYLCASSNSQGSGTGELFFGEGSRLTVL.

The genes are TRBV5-4 and TRBJ2-1; 9 bases match TRBD1. Per the germline V gene, CDR1 is SGHNT and CDR2 is YYREEE (reference sequence). CDR3 length: 15 residues. V trimming: 4 bases; J trimming: 4 bases; junction bases outside the gene matches: 6. In nucleotides, the CDR3 is TGTGCCAGCAGCCTCGACAGGGGGACTTACAATGAGCAGTTCTTC. Residues: CASSLDRGTYNEQFF.

The V and J genes are TRBV28 and TRBJ2-7; 7 nucleotides agree with TRBD2. The CDR3 covers 17 residues. The V gene's germline CDR1 is MDHEN and CDR2 SYDVKM. The V and J ends lost 6 bases and 1 base, in that order; junction bases with no gene match: 15. The CDR3 bases are TGTGCCAGCAGCCCACCCTCGGGACTACCTATATCCTACGAGCAGTACTTC. Translating gives CASSPPSGLPISYEQYF.

V gene TRBV12-3 or TRBV12-4 combines with J gene TRBJ1-2; tentative D call: TRBD1 (5 bases). Trimming cost V 5 bases and J 7 bases, with 14 bases left between them. CDR3 length: 13 residues. This CDR3 reads CASSPLGAVGYTF. As DNA, the CDR3 is TGTGCCAGCAGTCCCCTAGGGGCGGTTGGCTACACCTTC.

The chain links TRBV7-9 to TRBJ2-3, with D possibly being TRBD1 (6 bases). CDR1 SEHNR and CDR2 FQNEAQ come from the germline V gene (reference sequence). The CDR3 is made up of 18 amino acids. The ends were cut back, 3 bases at V and 2 bases at J, with 21 bases in the middle. CDR3 in amino acids: CASSLGTRSKGPTDTQYF. The CDR3, as DNA: TGTGCCAGCAGCTTGGGGACACGATCGAAAGGTCCCACAGATACGCAGTATTTT.

The CDR3 spells CASSQLTGNYGYTF. CDR3 sequence (DNA): TGTGCCAGCAGCCAACTGACAGGGAACTATGGCTACACCTTC. The chain employs TRBV3-1 (or the pseudogene TRBV3-2) and TRBJ1-2; 7 nucleotides line up with TRBD1. Per germline, CDR1 LGHDT and CDR2 YNNKEL (reference sequence). This CDR3 has 14 residues. After removal of 2 bases from V and 2 bases from J, the junction contained 2 bases not matched to a gene.

This chain joins TRBV11-2 and TRBJ2-5; D gene uncertain. The CDR3 totals 12 residues. With 3 bases removed from V and 4 bases from J, the gap between germline ends came to 6 bases. In germline, CDR1 is SGHAT, CDR2 FQNNGV. The CDR3 sequence is CASSFSGETQYF. The CDR3 coding sequence is TGTGCCAGCAGCTTCTCGGGAGAGACCCAGTACTTC.

This clone has more than one count but fewer than ten. The V and J genes are TRBV30 and TRBJ2-5, with 9 nucleotides matching TRBD1. CDR1 and CDR2 (germline): GTSNPN, SVGIG (reference sequence). The V and J ends lost 4 bases and 4 bases, in that order; junction bases with no gene match: 7. The CDR3 covers 14 residues. The CDR3 loop is CAWTPGQGGETQYF. CDR3 coding DNA: TGTGCCTGGACCCCGGGACAGGGAGGAGAGACCCAGTACTTC. Full variable domain (outside the CDR3, taken from reference TRBV30 and TRBJ2-5): SQTIHQWPATLVQPVGSPLSLECTVEGTSNPNLYWYRQAAGRGLQLLFYSVGIGQISSEVPQNLSASRPQDRQFILSSKKLLLSDSGFYLCAWTPGQGGETQYFGPGTRLLVL.

The V gene is TRBV28, the J gene TRBJ1-2, with 9 positions matching TRBD1. From germline, CDR1 is MDHEN and CDR2 SYDVKM. The CDR3 is made up of 15 amino acids. V was clipped by 6 bases and J by 2 bases; unmatched bases: 7. Here the CDR3 reads CASSLGTGTNYGYTF. DNA for the CDR3: TGTGCCAGCAGCCTAGGGACAGGGACCAACTATGGCTACACCTTC.

The rearrangement links TRBV6-5 to TRBJ2-7, with TRBD1 identical over 8 bases. Per germline, CDR1 MNHEY and CDR2 SVGAGI. V was clipped by 4 bases and J by 0 bases; unmatched bases: 5. The CDR3 runs to 15 residues. CDR3 amino acids: CASSWGQESSYEQYF. The CDR3 bases are TGTGCCAGCAGTTGGGGACAGGAGAGCTCCTACGAGCAGTACTTC.

The chain combines TRBV3-1 (or the pseudogene TRBV3-2) with TRBJ2-4; TRBD2 agrees at 7 bases. Trimming took 2 bases from V and 0 from J; bases not matched to a gene: 10. The CDR3 is made up of 18 amino acids. In germline, CDR1 is LGHDT, CDR2 YNNKEL (reference sequence). The CDR3 spells CASSQRWERGLAKNIQYF. CDR3 coding DNA: TGTGCCAGCAGCCAACGGTGGGAGCGGGGACTAGCCAAAAACATTCAGTACTTC.

The V gene is TRBV3-1 (or the pseudogene TRBV3-2), the J gene TRBJ1-5; unclear D gene. The ends were cut back, 4 bases at V and 7 bases at J, with 11 bases in the middle. CDR3 length: 13 residues. Per the germline V gene, CDR1 is LGHDT and CDR2 is YNNKEL (reference sequence). CDR3 coding DNA: TGTGCCAGCAGCCCCTTGCGGGGACAGCCCCAGCATTTT. Protein sequence: CASSPLRGQPQHF.

The V call is TRBV24-1, the J call TRBJ2-2; D is perhaps TRBD2 (5 bases). V dropped 0 bases and J dropped 5 bases, with 6 bases sitting between them. The CDR3 contains 14 residues. CDR1 KGHDR and CDR2 SFDVKD come from the germline V gene. CDR3 nucleotide sequence: TGTGCCACCAGTGATTTGCGGGATACCGGGGAGCTGTTTTTT. Protein sequence: CATSDLRDTGELFF.

J is TRBJ1-4 and V is TRBV28; no clear D. The germline V and J ends were trimmed by 7 bases and 0 bases, with 6 bases remaining between them. CDR1 is MDHEN and CDR2 is SYDVKM in the germline V gene. The CDR3 loop spans 13 amino acids. The chain's CDR3 is CASKPATNEKLFF. The CDR3 DNA is TGTGCCAGCAAGCCTGCAACTAATGAAAAACTGTTTTTT.

The V call is TRBV5-8, the J call TRBJ2-2; 9 bases map to TRBD1. CDR1 and CDR2 from the germline V gene are SGHTS and YDEGEE. V lost 3 bases and J lost 5; bases outside the gene matches: 5. The CDR3 loop spans 15 amino acids. CDR3 sequence reads: CASSSTGGLTGELFF. CDR3 DNA: TGTGCCAGCAGCTCAACAGGGGGCTTAACCGGGGAGCTGTTTTTT.

This chain joins TRBV9 and TRBJ1-5, with 8 bases matching TRBD1. The CDR3 runs to 15 residues. The junction had 7 bases not matched to a gene; V was cut back by 3 bases and J by 5 bases. Germline V lookup: CDR1 SGDLS, CDR2 YYNGEE. CDR3 sequence: CASSEGTGDYQPQHF. CDR3 nucleotides: TGTGCCAGCAGCGAAGGGACAGGAGACTATCAGCCCCAGCATTTT.

The chain recombines TRBV30 with TRBJ2-3; 8 positions match TRBD1. Germline loops: CDR1 GTSNPN, CDR2 SVGIG (reference sequence). The CDR3 consists of 11 residues. V lost 5 bases to trimming and J lost 13 bases; unmatched junction nucleotides: 8. The CDR3 bases are TGTGCCTGGGAAAGGGACAGGCGGAAGTATTTT. It encodes CAWERDRRKYF.